These T cell receptor beta chains were read from a single sample in a study of graft-versus-host responses after intestinal transplantation. Here immunoSEQ multiplex PCR was the method, and the copy in TCRdb shows in-frame clones only, minus some. Here the sample spans fewer than 100,000 clones, roughly 83% being singletons. The source material was PBMCs, sampled 255 days after intestinal transplant. The source of these receptors is a human patient who received an intestinal transplant, so some T cells may come from the graft donor. Both conserved end residues are part of each CDR3. The D gene is left open where the match is weak. Rows give clone size only sometimes, using once, few, many, or a class for an expanded clone.

length,size,D,J,V,CDR3,DNA
15,once,.,TRBJ2-5,TRBV7-7,CASSLALGGGETQYF,TGTGCTAGCAGCTTAGCGTTGGGGGGAGGCGAGACCCAGTACTTC
13,.,TRBD1,TRBJ2-7,TRBV27,CASSPRGFYEQYF,TGTGCCAGCAGTCCCAGGGGGTTTTACGAGCAGTACTTC
13,.,.,TRBJ1-1,TRBV6-6,CASSTGFGTEAFF,TGTGCCAGCAGTACAGGGTTCGGGACTGAAGCTTTCTTT
14,few,TRBD2,TRBJ2-7,TRBV27,CASASGRGAYEQYF,TGTGCCAGCGCTAGCGGGAGGGGGGCCTACGAGCAGTACTTC
17,.,.,TRBJ1-6,TRBV7-9,CASSLKNWRQGNSPLHF,TGTGCCAGCAGCTTAAAAAATTGGAGGCAGGGGAATTCACCCCTCCACTTT
15,.,.,TRBJ2-7,TRBV5-1,CASSLEQGRSYEQYF,TGCGCCAGCAGCTTGGAGCAGGGGAGATCCTACGAGCAGTACTTC
13,.,.,TRBJ2-5,TRBV7-3,CASSLTVKETQYF,TGTGCCAGCAGCTTAACTGTTAAAGAGACCCAGTACTTC
14,.,.,TRBJ2-2,TRBV2,CASSENSRSGELFF,TGTGCCAGCAGTGAAAACTCCCGGTCCGGGGAGCTGTTTTTT
13,.,.,TRBJ2-5,TRBV7-3,CASSLSRQETQYF,TGTGCCAGCAGCCTTTCTAGGCAAGAGACCCAGTACTTC
14,.,.,TRBJ1-5,TRBV4-1,CASSQTDSQSPQHF,TGCGCCAGCAGCCAAACGGACAGCCAATCGCCCCAGCATTTT
13,few,.,TRBJ2-1,TRBV6-5,CASSYKGINEQFF,TGTGCCAGCAGTTACAAGGGTATCAATGAGCAGTTCTTC
17,.,TRBD2,TRBJ2-2,TRBV19,CASSIRLAGLGTGELFF,TGTGCCAGTAGTATCCGCCTAGCGGGGCTGGGGACCGGGGAGCTGTTTTTT
15,.,.,TRBJ2-5,TRBV7-9,CASSLGSPPGETQYF,TGTGCCAGCAGCTTAGGGTCTCCGCCGGGAGAGACCCAGTACTTC
16,few,TRBD1,TRBJ1-5,TRBV7-9,CASSSSTGVQDQPQHF,TGTGCCAGCAGCTCTTCGACAGGGGTGCAGGATCAGCCCCAGCATTTT
16,.,.,TRBJ2-6,TRBV9,CASSLRLSSGANVLTF,TGTGCCAGCAGCCTTCGACTGAGCTCTGGGGCCAACGTCCTGACTTTC
12,.,.,TRBJ1-2,TRBV9,CASSVDVGRYTF,TGTGCCAGCAGCGTAGATGTGGGGCGCTACACCTTC
14,once,TRBD1,TRBJ1-2,TRBV29-1,CSVEGGGQPYGYTF,TGCAGCGTTGAAGGAGGGGGCCAGCCCTATGGCTACACCTTC
19,.,.,TRBJ2-2,TRBV21-1,CASSKRRVDRGRNTGELFF,TGTGCCAGCAGCAAACGAAGGGTGGACAGGGGGAGGAACACCGGGGAGCTGTTTTTT
15,.,.,TRBJ1-3,TRBV5-4,CASSSRGYSGNTIYF,TGTGCCAGCAGCTCCCGGGGGTACTCTGGAAACACCATATATTTT
13,once,.,TRBJ2-7,TRBV6-5,CASSYSGLYEQYF,TGTGCCAGCAGTTACTCGGGGCTCTACGAGCAGTACTTC
15,.,.,TRBJ1-2,TRBV27,CASSFRQDANYGYTF,TGTGCCAGCAGTTTCAGACAGGACGCTAACTATGGCTACACCTTC
15,.,TRBD1,TRBJ1-4,TRBV9,CASSVSTGGDEKLFF,TGTGCCAGCAGCGTCTCCACAGGGGGCGATGAAAAACTGTTTTTT
14,.,.,TRBJ1-1,TRBV7-9,CASSQAGGHTEAFF,TGTGCCAGCAGCCAAGCGGGGGGGCACACTGAAGCTTTCTTT
15,.,.,TRBJ2-3,TRBV7-9,CASSLEGQSTDTQYF,TGTGCCAGCAGCTTGGAGGGACAGAGCACAGATACGCAGTATTTT
16,.,.,TRBJ2-3,TRBV7-6,CASSLASWLAKDTQYF,TGTGCCAGCAGCTTAGCCTCCTGGCTAGCAAAAGATACGCAGTATTTT
13,once,.,TRBJ2-1,TRBV7-6,CASSPSYYNEQFF,TGTGCCAGCAGCCCTAGTTACTACAATGAGCAGTTCTTC
15,few,TRBD1,TRBJ1-5,TRBV6-5,CASGVEGAGNQPQHF,TGTGCCAGCGGGGTTGAGGGGGCGGGCAATCAGCCCCAGCATTTT
18,once,TRBD1,TRBJ1-4,TRBV7-3,CASSLNRQGPSTNEKLFF,TGTGCCAGCAGCTTAAATCGACAGGGGCCTTCAACTAATGAAAAACTGTTTTTT
15,few,.,TRBJ1-2,TRBV5-4,CASSLILGASYGYTF,TGTGCCAGCAGCTTAATTCTAGGGGCGAGCTATGGCTACACCTTC
17,.,TRBD2,TRBJ2-1,TRBV19,CASSLRAGVISYNEQFF,TGTGCCAGTAGTCTCCGAGCGGGAGTAATCTCCTACAATGAGCAGTTCTTC
13,.,.,TRBJ2-7,TRBV5-6,CASSLVVSEEQYF,TGTGCCAGCAGCTTGGTGGTATCTGAGGAGCAGTACTTC
14,.,.,TRBJ2-7,TRBV23-1,CASSHLVHLYEQYF,TGCGCCAGCAGTCACCTCGTACACCTTTACGAGCAGTACTTC
18,.,.,TRBJ2-7,TRBV4-1,CASSHFPLRDTRSYEQYF,TGCGCCAGCAGCCACTTTCCTCTCCGGGACACACGATCCTACGAGCAGTACTTC
17,.,.,TRBJ2-3,TRBV5-1,CASSLDGFDPSTDTQYF,TGCGCCAGCAGCTTGGACGGGTTCGACCCTAGCACAGATACGCAGTATTTT
12,.,.,TRBJ1-5,TRBV7-9,CASSLRGEPQHF,TGTGCCAGCAGCCTCAGGGGAGAGCCCCAGCATTTT
13,.,TRBD1,TRBJ2-7,TRBV10-3,CAISGQEYYEQYF,TGTGCCATCAGCGGACAGGAATACTACGAGCAGTACTTC
15,.,.,TRBJ2-7,TRBV5-1,CASRLTGWGFYEQYF,TGCGCCAGCAGGCTAACAGGTTGGGGGTTCTACGAGCAGTACTTC
15,.,TRBD1,TRBJ2-1,TRBV7-9,CASSGGQGIYNEQFF,TGTGCCAGCAGCGGGGGACAGGGTATTTACAATGAGCAGTTCTTC
13,once,TRBD2,TRBJ2-7,TRBV7-9,CASSPATGGEQYF,TGTGCCAGCAGCCCAGCAACCGGGGGGGAGCAGTACTTC
18,once,TRBD2,TRBJ2-1,TRBV27,CASSLGLAGGPSYNEQFF,TGTGCCAGCAGTTTAGGGCTAGCGGGGGGGCCCTCCTACAATGAGCAGTTCTTC
15,.,TRBD1,TRBJ1-2,TRBV28,CASRVPGTGGIGYTF,TGTGCCAGCAGGGTACCCGGGACAGGCGGAATCGGCTACACCTTC
15,.,.,TRBJ1-2,TRBV5-6,CASSQGDSPLYGYTF,TGTGCCAGCAGCCAAGGAGACAGTCCCCTCTATGGCTACACCTTC
14,.,TRBD2,TRBJ2-3,TRBV5-1,CASRSSGGADTQYF,TGCGCCAGCAGGAGTAGCGGGGGGGCGGATACGCAGTATTTT
13,.,.,TRBJ1-1,TRBV6-1,CASRPTLLAEAFF,TGTGCCAGCAGGCCCACTTTGCTGGCTGAAGCTTTCTTT
17,few,TRBD1,TRBJ1-4,TRBV4-2,CASSQELLRGGKEKLFF,TGTGCCAGCAGCCAAGAATTACTTCGAGGGGGCAAGGAAAAACTGTTTTTT
14,.,.,TRBJ1-5,TRBV5-5,CASSFGGSRQPQHF,TGTGCCAGCAGCTTCGGGGGGAGCCGCCAGCCCCAGCATTTT
14,.,TRBD1,TRBJ2-2,TRBV19,CASRKTGDTGELFF,TGTGCCAGTAGAAAGACAGGGGACACCGGGGAGCTGTTTTTT
14,.,.,TRBJ1-3,TRBV13,CASSLRGAGNTIYF,TGTGCCAGCAGTCTACGGGGGGCTGGAAACACCATATATTTT
13,.,.,TRBJ2-1,TRBV28,CASSLIAGNEQFF,TGTGCCAGCAGCCTGATAGCTGGCAATGAGCAGTTCTTC
15,few,.,TRBJ2-7,TRBV4-1,CASSLTRDGYYEQYF,TGCGCCAGCAGCCTTACCCGGGACGGATACTACGAGCAGTACTTC
14,.,.,TRBJ1-3,TRBV10-3,CAISESDSGNTIYF,TGTGCCATCAGTGAGTCGGACTCTGGAAACACCATATATTTT
15,.,.,TRBJ2-3,TRBV19,CASSMWRELTDTQYF,TGTGCCAGTAGTATGTGGCGGGAACTCACAGATACGCAGTATTTT
15,.,TRBD1,TRBJ1-5,TRBV6-6,CASSFGTGGNQPQHF,TGTGCCAGCAGTTTCGGGACAGGGGGTAATCAGCCCCAGCATTTT
16,.,.,TRBJ2-1,TRBV9,CASSVESGPGHNEQFF,TGTGCCAGCAGCGTAGAGTCGGGACCCGGTCACAATGAGCAGTTCTTC